This T cell receptor (beta chain) was sequenced for a study of T cell responses to AZD1222 COVID-19 vaccine. Assay: immunoSEQ multiplex PCR; the TCRdb copy retains only in-frame clones and omits some. The repertoire includes about 50,000 clones, 75% to 90% of them detected once, and about 21% sits in the top ten. About this clone itself: The antigen remains undetermined.

The study, taken as a whole, reports: No repertoire was sampled before or during the peak T cell response, only after it. Spike-specific TCR breadth and depth were elevated following two AZD1222 doses. Just a handful of AZD1222 recipients tested seropositive at baseline.

This clonotype originated in an adult in good health. The sequencing here drew on peripheral blood, taken on day 0 of MenACWY control vaccination.

The CDR3 here is CATSDSTTGRGDEKLFF. In DNA, the CDR3 is TGTGCCACCAGTGATTCTACCACAGGAAGGGGAGATGAAAAACTGTTTTTT. The chain couples TRBV24-1 to TRBJ1-4; D may be TRBD1 (5 bases). The CDR3 is 17 residues long. The ends were cut back, 2 bases at V and 6 bases at J, with 18 bases in the middle. The germline V gene has CDR1 KGHDR and CDR2 SFDVKD.